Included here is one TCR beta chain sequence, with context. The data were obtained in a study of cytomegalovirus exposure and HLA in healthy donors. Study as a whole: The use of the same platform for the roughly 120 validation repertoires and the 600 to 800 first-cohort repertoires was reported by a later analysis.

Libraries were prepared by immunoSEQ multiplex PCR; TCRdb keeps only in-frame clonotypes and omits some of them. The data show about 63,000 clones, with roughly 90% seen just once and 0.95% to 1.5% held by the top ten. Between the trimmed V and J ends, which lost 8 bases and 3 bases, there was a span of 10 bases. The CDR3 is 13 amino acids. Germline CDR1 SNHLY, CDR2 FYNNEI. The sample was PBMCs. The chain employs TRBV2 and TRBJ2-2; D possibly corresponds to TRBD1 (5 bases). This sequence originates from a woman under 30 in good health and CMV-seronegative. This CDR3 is CASGRVDTGELFF. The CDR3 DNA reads TGTGCCAGCGGCAGGGTCGACACCGGGGAGCTGTTTTTT.